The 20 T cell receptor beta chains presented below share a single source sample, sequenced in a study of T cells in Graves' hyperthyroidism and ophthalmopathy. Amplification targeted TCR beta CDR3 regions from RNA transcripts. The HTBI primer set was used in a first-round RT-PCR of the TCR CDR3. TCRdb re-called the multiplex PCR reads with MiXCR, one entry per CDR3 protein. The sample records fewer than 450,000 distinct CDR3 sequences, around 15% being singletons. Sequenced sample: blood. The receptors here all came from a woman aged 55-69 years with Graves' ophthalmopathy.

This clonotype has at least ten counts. Here the CDR3 reads CASSSYGDHNSYEQYF. The DNA of the CDR3 is TGTGCCAGCAGTTCCTACGGGGACCACAACTCCTACGAGCAGTACTTC. This sequence joins TRBV28 and TRBJ2-7; D could derive from TRBD1 or TRBD2 (5 bases each). With 4 bases removed from V and 0 bases from J, the gap between germline ends came to 16 bases. The CDR3 sequence is 16 residues long. Germline V gene lookup returns CDR1 MDHEN and CDR2 SYDVKM. Full variable domain (outside the CDR3, taken from reference TRBV28 and TRBJ2-7): DVKVTQSSRYLVKRTGEKVFLECVQDMDHENMFWYRQDPGLGLRLIYFSYDVKMKEKGDIPEGYSVSREKKERFSLILESASTNQTSMYLCASSSYGDHNSYEQYFGPGTRLTVT.

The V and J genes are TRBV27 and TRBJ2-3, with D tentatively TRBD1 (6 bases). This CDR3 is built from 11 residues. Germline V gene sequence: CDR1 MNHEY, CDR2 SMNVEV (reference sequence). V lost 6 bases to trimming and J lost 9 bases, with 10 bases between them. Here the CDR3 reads CASSRQGTQYF. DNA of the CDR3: TGTGCCAGCAGCCGCCAGGGGACGCAGTATTTT.

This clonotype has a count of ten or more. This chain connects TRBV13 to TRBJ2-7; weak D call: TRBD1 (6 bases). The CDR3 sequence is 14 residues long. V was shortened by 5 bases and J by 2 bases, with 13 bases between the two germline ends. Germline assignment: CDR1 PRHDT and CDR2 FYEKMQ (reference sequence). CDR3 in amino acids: CASSQTGSPYEQYF. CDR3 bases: TGTGCCAGCAGCCAAACAGGGTCCCCCTACGAGCAGTACTTC.

CDR3 region: CATSQPGGPYNEQFF. The CDR3 bases are TGTGCCACCAGTCAACCAGGGGGCCCCTACAATGAGCAGTTCTTC. The V and J genes are TRBV24-1 and TRBJ2-1; 8 bases fit TRBD1. Germline CDR1 KGHDR, CDR2 SFDVKD. This CDR3 has 15 residues. J lost 2 bases, V lost 6 bases, and 5 bases had no gene match.

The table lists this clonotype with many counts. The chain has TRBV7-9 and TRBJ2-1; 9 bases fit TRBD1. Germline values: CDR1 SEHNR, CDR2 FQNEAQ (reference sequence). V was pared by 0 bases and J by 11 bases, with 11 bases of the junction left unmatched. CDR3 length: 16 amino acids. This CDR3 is CASSLADRGGVLKQFF. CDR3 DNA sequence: TGTGCCAGCAGCTTAGCCGACAGGGGGGGGGTGCTCAAGCAGTTCTTC.

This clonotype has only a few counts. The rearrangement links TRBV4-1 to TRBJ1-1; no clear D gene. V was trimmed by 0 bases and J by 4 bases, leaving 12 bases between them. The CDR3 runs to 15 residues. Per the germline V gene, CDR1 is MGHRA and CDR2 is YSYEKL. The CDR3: CASSQEGRGSTEAFF. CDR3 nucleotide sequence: TGCGCCAGCAGCCAAGAAGGTCGAGGGAGCACTGAAGCTTTCTTT.

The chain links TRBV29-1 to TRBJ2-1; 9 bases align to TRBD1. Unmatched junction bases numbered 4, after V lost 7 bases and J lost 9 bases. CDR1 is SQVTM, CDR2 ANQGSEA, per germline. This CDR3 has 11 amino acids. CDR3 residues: CSGGQGGEQFF. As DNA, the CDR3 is TGCAGCGGGGGACAGGGAGGTGAGCAGTTCTTC.

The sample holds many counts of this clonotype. This CDR3 is CASSPGRLNTEAFF. CDR3 DNA sequence: TGTGCCAGCTCACCGGGACGGTTGAACACTGAAGCTTTCTTT. The chain is built from TRBV18 and TRBJ1-1; possibly TRBD1 for D (5 bases). This CDR3 contains 14 residues. Trimming took off 3 bases at V and 0 bases at J, with 8 bases between the two ends. Germline V gene lookup returns CDR1 KGHSH and CDR2 LQKENI.

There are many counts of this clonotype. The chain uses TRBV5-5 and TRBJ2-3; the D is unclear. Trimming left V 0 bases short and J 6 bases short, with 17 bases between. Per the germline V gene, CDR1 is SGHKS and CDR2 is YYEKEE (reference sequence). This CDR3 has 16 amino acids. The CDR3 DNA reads TGTGCCAGCAGCTTGGACCTTAGCTATGGAATGGATACGCAGTATTTT. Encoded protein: CASSLDLSYGMDTQYF.

The CDR3 DNA follows: TGTGCCAGTGGTTCCCAGGGTGGGACAGATACGCAGTATTTT. Translation: CASGSQGGTDTQYF. This chain links TRBV19 with TRBJ2-3, with D possibly being TRBD1 (5 bases). Germline CDR1 reads LNHDA; CDR2 reads SQIVND (reference sequence). The V end was cut by 8 bases, the J end by 3 bases, with 15 bases between. The CDR3 covers 14 residues.

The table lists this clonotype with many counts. For the CDR3, the DNA is TGTGCCAGCAGTCGGGGCCCGGGGCACATTCAGTACTTC. Translation: CASSRGPGHIQYF. The V call is TRBV7-2, the J call TRBJ2-4; D is tentatively TRBD1 or TRBD2 (5 bases each). Germline values: CDR1 SGHTA, CDR2 FQGNSA. V was trimmed by 6 bases and J by 8 bases, leaving 14 bases between them. The CDR3 extends over 13 amino acids.

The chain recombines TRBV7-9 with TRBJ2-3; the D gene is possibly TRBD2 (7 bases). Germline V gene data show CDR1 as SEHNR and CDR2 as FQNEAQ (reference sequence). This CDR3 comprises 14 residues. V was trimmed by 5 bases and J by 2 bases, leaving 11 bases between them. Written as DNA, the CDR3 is TGTGCCAGCAGCCGACGGGGGGCCACAGATACGCAGTATTTT. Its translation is CASSRRGATDTQYF.

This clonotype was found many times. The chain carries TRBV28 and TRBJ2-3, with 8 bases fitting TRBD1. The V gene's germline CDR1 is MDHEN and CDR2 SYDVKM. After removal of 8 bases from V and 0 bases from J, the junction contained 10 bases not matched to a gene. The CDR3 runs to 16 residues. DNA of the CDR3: TGTGCCAGCTTTTTCCAGGGGGCGAAGAGCACAGATACGCAGTATTTT. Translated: CASFFQGAKSTDTQYF.

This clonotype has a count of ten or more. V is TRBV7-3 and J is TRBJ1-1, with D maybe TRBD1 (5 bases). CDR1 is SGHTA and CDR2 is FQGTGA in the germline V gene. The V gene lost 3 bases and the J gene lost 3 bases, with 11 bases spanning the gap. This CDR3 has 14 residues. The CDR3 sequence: CASSLGPKDTEAFF. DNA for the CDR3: TGTGCCAGCAGCTTGGGACCAAAGGACACTGAAGCTTTCTTT.

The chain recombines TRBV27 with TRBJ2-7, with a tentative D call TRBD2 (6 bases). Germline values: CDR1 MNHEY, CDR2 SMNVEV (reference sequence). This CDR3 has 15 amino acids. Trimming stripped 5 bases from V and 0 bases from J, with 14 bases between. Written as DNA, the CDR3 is TGTGCCAGCAGTCCAAGCAAGCGGGTCTCCTACGAGCAGTACTTC. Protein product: CASSPSKRVSYEQYF.

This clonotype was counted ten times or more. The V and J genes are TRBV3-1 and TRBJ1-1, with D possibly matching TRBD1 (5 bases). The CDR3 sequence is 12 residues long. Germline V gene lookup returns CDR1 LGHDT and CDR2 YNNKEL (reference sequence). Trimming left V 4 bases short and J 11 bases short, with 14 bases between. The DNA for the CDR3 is TGTGCCAGCAGCCGCCGGGGGGTTGAGGCTTTCTTT. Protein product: CASSRRGVEAFF.

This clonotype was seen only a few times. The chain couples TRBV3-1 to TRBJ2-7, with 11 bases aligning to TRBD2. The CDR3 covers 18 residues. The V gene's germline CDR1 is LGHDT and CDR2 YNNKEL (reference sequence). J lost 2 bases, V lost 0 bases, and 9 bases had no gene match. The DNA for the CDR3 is TGTGCCAGCAGCCAAGATTGGCCTGGACTAGCGGGCCCCTACGAGCAGTACTTC. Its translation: CASSQDWPGLAGPYEQYF.

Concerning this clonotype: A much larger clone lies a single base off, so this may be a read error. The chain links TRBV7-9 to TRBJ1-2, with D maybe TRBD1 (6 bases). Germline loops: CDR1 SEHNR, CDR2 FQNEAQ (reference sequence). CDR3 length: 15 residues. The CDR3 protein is CANSLGGQASYGYTF. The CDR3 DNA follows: TGTGCCAACAGCCTCGGGGGGCAGGCATCGTATGGCTACACCTTC. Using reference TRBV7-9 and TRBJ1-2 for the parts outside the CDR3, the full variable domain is DTGVSQNPRHKITKRGQNVTFRCDPISEHNRLYWYRQTLGQGPEFLTYFQNEAQLEKSRLLSDRFSAERPKGSFSTLEIQRTEQGDSAMYLCANSLGGQASYGYTFGSGTRLTVV.

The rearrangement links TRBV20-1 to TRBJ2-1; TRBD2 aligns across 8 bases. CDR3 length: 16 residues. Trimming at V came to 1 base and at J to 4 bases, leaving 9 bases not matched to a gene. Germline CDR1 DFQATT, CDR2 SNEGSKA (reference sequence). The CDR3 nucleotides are TGCAGTGCTAGAGTTCGGATAGCGGGAACATACAATGAGCAGTTCTTC. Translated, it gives CSARVRIAGTYNEQFF.

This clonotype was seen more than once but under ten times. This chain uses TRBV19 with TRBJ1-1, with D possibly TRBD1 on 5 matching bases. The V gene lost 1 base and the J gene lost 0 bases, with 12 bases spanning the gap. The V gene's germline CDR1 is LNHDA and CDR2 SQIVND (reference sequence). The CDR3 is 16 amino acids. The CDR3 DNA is TGTGCCAGTAGTATAGTAGGGGTGCGGATGAACACTGAAGCTTTCTTT. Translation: CASSIVGVRMNTEAFF.